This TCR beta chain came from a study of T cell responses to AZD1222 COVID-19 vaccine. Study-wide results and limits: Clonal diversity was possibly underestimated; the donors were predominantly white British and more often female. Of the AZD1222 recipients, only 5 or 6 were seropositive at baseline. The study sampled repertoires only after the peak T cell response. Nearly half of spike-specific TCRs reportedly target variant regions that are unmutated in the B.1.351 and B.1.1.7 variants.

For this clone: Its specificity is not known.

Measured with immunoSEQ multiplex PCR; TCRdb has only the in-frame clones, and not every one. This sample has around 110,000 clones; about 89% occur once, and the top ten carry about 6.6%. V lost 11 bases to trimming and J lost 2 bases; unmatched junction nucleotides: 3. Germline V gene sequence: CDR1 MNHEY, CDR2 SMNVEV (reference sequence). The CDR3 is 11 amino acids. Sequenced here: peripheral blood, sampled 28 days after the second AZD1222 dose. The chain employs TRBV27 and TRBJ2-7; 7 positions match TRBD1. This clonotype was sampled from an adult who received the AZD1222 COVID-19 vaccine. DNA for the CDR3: TGTGCCGTACAGGGGCCCTACGAGCAGTACTTC. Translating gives CAVQGPYEQYF.